These 7 T cell receptor beta chains share one sample of origin, sequenced in a study of cytomegalovirus exposure and HLA in healthy donors. PCR used 60 Vbeta primers and 13 Jbeta primers. The protocol was immunoSEQ multiplex PCR, while the TCRdb copy is restricted to in-frame clones and leaves out a portion. The table has some 150,000 clones, around 80% seen once. The sequencing input was PBMCs. These receptors were collected from a man younger than 35 in good health and CMV-seropositive.

The chain has TRBV6-5 and TRBJ2-7; TRBD1 aligns across 8 bases. The CDR3 extends over 15 amino acids. V was clipped by 4 bases and J by 0 bases; unmatched bases: 5. Germline values: CDR1 MNHEY, CDR2 SVGAGI. CDR3 sequence (DNA): TGTGCCAGCAGTTCCCGGACAGGGATCTCCTACGAGCAGTACTTC. It encodes CASSSRTGISYEQYF.

In its sample, this clone was seen once. This chain joins TRBV5-1 and TRBJ2-1; D gene uncertain. Trimming shortened V by 0 bases and J by 0 bases, and 13 bases separated the two germline ends. The length of the CDR3 is 17 residues. Germline V gene data show CDR1 as SGHRS and CDR2 as YFSETQ. The CDR3 DNA reads as TGCGCCAGCAGCTTGGATCGTGGGCAGAGCTCCTACAATGAGCAGTTCTTC. As protein: CASSLDRGQSSYNEQFF.

The rearrangement uses TRBV4-1 and TRBJ2-3; no definite D call. The germline CDR1 and CDR2 sequences are MGHRA and YSYEKL. CDR3 length: 14 residues. Between the trimmed V and J ends, which lost 4 bases and 2 bases, there was a span of 10 bases. Here the CDR3 reads CASSPDPNTDTQYF. CDR3 sequence (DNA): TGCGCCAGCAGCCCAGACCCCAACACAGATACGCAGTATTTT.

The chain employs TRBV6-5 and TRBJ1-3; 9 nucleotides line up with TRBD1. The CDR3 spans 15 residues. Germline values: CDR1 MNHEY, CDR2 SVGAGI. Losses at the gene ends were 4 bases for V and 4 bases for J; bases not matched to a gene: 5. CDR3 sequence (DNA): TGTGCCAGCAGTTGGACAGGGGCGAAAGGAAACACCATATATTTT. Its protein product is CASSWTGAKGNTIYF.

The chain combines TRBV28 with TRBJ1-3, with D tentatively TRBD1 (5 bases). Trimming removed 8 bases from V and 5 bases from J, with 10 bases in between. There are 12 residues in the CDR3. Germline CDR1 reads MDHEN; CDR2 reads SYDVKM. The CDR3, as DNA: TGTGCCAGCGCCGCGGGGCGAAACACCATATATTTT. Amino acid sequence: CASAAGRNTIYF.

The chain has TRBV29-1 and TRBJ2-2; D perhaps matches TRBD1 (6 bases). Trimming removed 7 bases from V and 3 bases from J, with 15 bases in between. In germline, CDR1 is SQVTM, CDR2 ANQGSEA. The CDR3 spans 14 residues. Here the CDR3 DNA reads TGCAGCGCCCCCAGGGACACAGACACCGGGGAGCTGTTTTTT. Its protein product is CSAPRDTDTGELFF.

The rearrangement joins TRBV15 to TRBJ2-7, with D possibly matching TRBD2 (6 bases). Germline CDR1 is LNHNV and CDR2 is YYDKDF (reference sequence). This CDR3 region has 14 residues. The germline V and J ends were trimmed by 6 bases and 5 bases, with 17 bases remaining between them. This chain's CDR3 is CATSPRGSFDEQYF. In nucleotides, the CDR3 is TGTGCCACCAGTCCTCGGGGGAGTTTCGACGAGCAGTACTTC.